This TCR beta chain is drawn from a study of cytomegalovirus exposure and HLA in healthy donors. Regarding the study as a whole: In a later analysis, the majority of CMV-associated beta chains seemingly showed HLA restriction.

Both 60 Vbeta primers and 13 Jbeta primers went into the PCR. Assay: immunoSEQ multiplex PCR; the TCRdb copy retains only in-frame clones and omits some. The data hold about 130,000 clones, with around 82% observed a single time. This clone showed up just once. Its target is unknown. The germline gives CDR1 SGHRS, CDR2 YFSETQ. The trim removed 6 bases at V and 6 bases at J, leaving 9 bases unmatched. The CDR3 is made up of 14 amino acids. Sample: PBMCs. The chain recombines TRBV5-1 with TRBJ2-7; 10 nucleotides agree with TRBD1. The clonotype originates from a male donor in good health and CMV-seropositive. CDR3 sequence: CASTIGTGVGEQYF. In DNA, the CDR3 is TGCGCCAGCACCATAGGGACAGGGGTTGGCGAGCAGTACTTC.